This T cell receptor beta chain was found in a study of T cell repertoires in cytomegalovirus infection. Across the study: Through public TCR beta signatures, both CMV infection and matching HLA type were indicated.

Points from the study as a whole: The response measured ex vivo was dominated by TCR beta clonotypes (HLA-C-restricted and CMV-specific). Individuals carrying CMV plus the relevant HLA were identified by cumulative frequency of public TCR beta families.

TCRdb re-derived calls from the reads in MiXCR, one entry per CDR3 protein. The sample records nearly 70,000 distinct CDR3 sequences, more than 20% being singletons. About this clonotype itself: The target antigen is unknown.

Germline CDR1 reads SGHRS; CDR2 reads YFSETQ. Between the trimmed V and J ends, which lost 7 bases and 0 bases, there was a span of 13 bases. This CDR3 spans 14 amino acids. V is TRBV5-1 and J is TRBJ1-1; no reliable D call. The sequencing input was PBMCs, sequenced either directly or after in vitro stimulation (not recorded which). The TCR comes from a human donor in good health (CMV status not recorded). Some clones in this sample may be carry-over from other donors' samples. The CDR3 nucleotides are TGCGCCAGCCATCCCACCACTTTGAACACTGAAGCTTTCTTT. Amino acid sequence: CASHPTTLNTEAFF. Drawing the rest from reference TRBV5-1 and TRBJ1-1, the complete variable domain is KAGVTQTPRYLIKTRGQQVTLSCSPISGHRSVSWYQQTPGQGLQFLFEYFSETQRNKGNFPGRFSGRQFSNSRSEMNVSTLELGDSALYLCASHPTTLNTEAFFGQGTRLTVV.